Described below is a single T cell receptor beta chain sequence and its context. Its target antigen remains unknown. Base qualities are not at hand, and no much larger clone is one base apart. This sample is part of a study of neurological immune-mediated disorders (dated by TCRdb to between 2019 and 2020). For context, the study as a whole: Peripheral blood TCR-beta repertoires from patients with HTLV-I-associated myelopathy (HAM/TSP), patients with multiple sclerosis, and healthy controls were compared in the study using UMI-based sequencing. The cohort included approximately 70 subjects: some 14 with HAM/TSP, some 34 with multiple sclerosis, and roughly 20 healthy controls. Alongside PBMC samples, the set of around 99 TCR-beta libraries contained longitudinal samples, technical triplicates, and paired CD4+ and CD8+ T-cell subsets that had been sorted.

cDNA synthesis used template-switch 5'RACE with a primer carrying a 10-nucleotide random unique molecular identifier tagging each TCR transcript. Every sequencing run covered 15-18 subjects and yielded more than 160 million TCR-beta sequences. Total RNA was extracted with the RNeasy kit. The KAPA Real-time Library Amplification kit was used to amplify TCR-beta VDJ regions with primers for the TCR constant region and the 5'RACE anchor. A first PCR added sample indexes and Illumina adaptors, and a second PCR then raised library yield. The roughly 650 bp TCR product was size-selected on a 2% E-gel SizeSelection system after Ampure bead purification. Library quality was checked on a Bioanalyzer, concentration was measured with Qubit, and libraries were quantified with the Kapa Library Quantification kit before pooling. Paired-end 2 x 150 bp sequencing of the libraries was performed on an Illumina HiSeq 2500. To increase sequence diversity, about 25-31% phiX was spiked into each library pool. The study's own analysis went as follows. The UMI-based MiGEC pipeline processed quality-filtered reads and removed over 90% of raw TCR sequences during error correction. IMGT germline references were used for alignment of VDJ genes, and clonotypes were defined by a unique CDR3 amino acid sequence together with V-J genes. Clonal expansion, Shannon diversity and CDR3 relatedness were evaluated with VDJtools (CalcPairwiseDistances, ClusterSamples), while phylogenetic trees were built in CLCbio workbench. Using coefficient-of-variation modelling across technical triplicates, the study counted a clone as expanded if it had at least 8 unique UMIs. The raw public reads went through TCRdb reprocessing: fastp at Q25, MiXCR clone calling, in-frame beta chains kept. Each record represents a unique CDR3 protein, reported with the most common genes and DNA among its rows. TCRdb's processing, not the study's, gives the V and J calls here. A total of approximately 16,000 distinct CDR3 sequences appear in this sample, approximately 21% of them only once. The leading ten clones occupy more than 20% of the sample.

Results and caveats for the whole study, not just this receptor: TCR clonal expansion was highest in HAM/TSP patients and lowest in MS patients, with MS patients falling below even healthy controls. No identical CDR3 amino acid sequences were found to be shared among expanded clones across subjects, suggesting that TCR-beta repertoires were private in all groups.

The healthy controls were volunteers from a blood bank in Maryland, USA. For unsorted PBMC libraries, 2 million PBMCs were used after storage in RNAlater at -80 degrees C until RNA extraction. Peripheral blood was subjected to Ficoll-Hypaque density gradient centrifugation to isolate PBMCs, which were then cryopreserved in liquid nitrogen. The germline V end is reduced by 3 bases and the J end by 5 bases; junction bases left unmatched: 7. For CDR1 and CDR2, the germline V gene lists KGHSH and LQKENI. The CDR3 goes from the cysteine to the phenylalanine over 15 residues. The sequence is cut down to CDR3 DNA, 45 bases in frame from base 1.

This chain is built from TRBV18 and TRBJ2-7; TRBD1 agrees with 10 junctional bases. The sequenced sample was PBMCs. The source is a man in his fifties in good health. The CDR3 protein sequence reads: CASSPSGQGLHEQYF. The sequenced DNA: TGTGCCAGCTCACCTTCGGGACAGGGGTTGCACGAGCAGTACTTC.